This T cell receptor (beta chain) was identified in a study of blood T cell repertoires in COVID-19. The wider study: COVID-19 samples from acute and convalescent phases originated in the United States, Italy and Spain.

The CDR3 has 15 amino acids. Germline V gene lookup returns CDR1 MNHNY and CDR2 SVGAGI (reference sequence). V lost 6 bases, J lost 4 bases, and 15 bases lay in between. Seattle researchers signed up patients amid active infection and tracked them longitudinally. Measured with immunoSEQ multiplex PCR; TCRdb has only the in-frame clones, and not every one. The sample includes 130,000 to 150,000 clones, roughly 80% of them seen just once. V is TRBV6-6 and J is TRBJ1-4, with D possibly TRBD1 on 6 matching bases. This TCR was sampled from a woman aged 70-85 years with COVID-19, enrolled during active disease. Sequencing used peripheral blood. This chain's CDR3 is CASSLDRRINEKLFF. The CDR3, as DNA: TGTGCCAGCAGCCTCGACAGGCGGATTAATGAAAAACTGTTTTTT.